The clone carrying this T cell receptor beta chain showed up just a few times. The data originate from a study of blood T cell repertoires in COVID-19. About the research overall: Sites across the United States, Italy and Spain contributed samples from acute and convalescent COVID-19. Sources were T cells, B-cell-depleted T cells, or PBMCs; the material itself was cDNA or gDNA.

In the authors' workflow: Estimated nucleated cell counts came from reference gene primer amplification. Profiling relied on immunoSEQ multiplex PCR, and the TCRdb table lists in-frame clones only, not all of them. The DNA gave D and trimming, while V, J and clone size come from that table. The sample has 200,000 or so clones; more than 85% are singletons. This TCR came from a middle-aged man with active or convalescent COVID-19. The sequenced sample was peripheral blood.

The CDR3 protein is CASISGQKYSPLHF. The CDR3 bases are TGTGCCAGCATCTCGGGACAGAAGTATTCACCCCTCCACTTT. The chain employs TRBV2 and TRBJ1-6; 7 nucleotides agree with TRBD1. The CDR3 totals 14 residues. Germline CDR1 is SNHLY and CDR2 is FYNNEI. V dropped 7 bases and J dropped 8; count of bases not matched to a gene: 8.